Following are 15 T cell receptor beta chains from one sample sequenced in a study of blood T cells in healthy people across ages. Next came a second PCR, run for about 7 to 12 cycles, which used a sample-barcoded 5' primer along with a J-beta primer mix. TCRdb re-called the 5' RACE reads with MiXCR, one entry per CDR3 protein. The sample includes fewer than 900,000 distinct CDR3 sequences, roughly 50% seen only once; the top ten take roughly a third. The sequencing sample was made of blood. These receptors came from a woman in her sixties in good health.

This chain connects TRBV5-1 to TRBJ1-2; no firm D call. Germline V CDR1 and CDR2: SGHRS, YFSETQ. The CDR3 is made up of 12 amino acids. Trimming took 0 bases from V and 8 from J, leaving 8 bases between them. The CDR3 DNA reads TGCGCCAGCAGCTTGGAATGGGAAGGCTACACCTTC. It is translated as CASSLEWEGYTF. Supplemented by reference TRBV5-1 and TRBJ1-2, the full variable domain reads KAGVTQTPRYLIKTRGQQVTLSCSPISGHRSVSWYQQTPGQGLQFLFEYFSETQRNKGNFPGRFSGRQFSNSRSEMNVSTLELGDSALYLCASSLEWEGYTFGSGTRLTVV.

The chain combines TRBV20-1 with TRBJ1-1, with D possibly TRBD1 on 6 matching bases. CDR1 is DFQATT and CDR2 is SNEGSKA in the germline V gene (reference sequence). Trimming cost V 3 bases and J 0 bases, with 14 bases left between them. The CDR3 sequence is 15 residues long. The CDR3 sequence is CSASTGKRVNTEAFF. The DNA for the CDR3 is TGCAGTGCTAGCACAGGGAAAAGGGTGAACACTGAAGCTTTCTTT.

The chain has TRBV20-1 and TRBJ2-3, with D perhaps assigned TRBD1 or TRBD2 (5 bases each). This CDR3 comprises 16 residues. V was shortened by 5 bases and J by 2 bases, with 20 bases between the two germline ends. The germline V gene has CDR1 DFQATT and CDR2 SNEGSKA (reference sequence). CDR3 amino acids: CSARSEGPGDTDTQYF. CDR3 nucleotide sequence: TGCAGTGCTCGAAGCGAGGGACCCGGAGACACAGATACGCAGTATTTT.

This clonotype was counted many times. The chain has TRBV20-1 and TRBJ1-4; D not resolved. Germline V gene sequence: CDR1 DFQATT, CDR2 SNEGSKA (reference sequence). Between the trimmed V and J ends, which lost 0 bases and 0 bases, there was a span of 11 bases. The CDR3 spans 16 residues. For the CDR3, the DNA is TGCAGTGCTAGAGATTTCCAGCTTGCAACTAATGAAAAACTGTTTTTT. It translates to CSARDFQLATNEKLFF.

This clonotype turned up a few times. V and J are TRBV5-5 and TRBJ2-3, with D perhaps TRBD2 (6 bases). Germline V gives CDR1 SGHKS, CDR2 YYEKEE (reference sequence). The CDR3 contains 15 residues. V shed 4 bases and J shed 2 bases, with 14 bases lying between them. In DNA form, the CDR3 reads TGTGCCAGCAGCCAACCGACTAGTTCCACAGATACGCAGTATTTT. It translates to CASSQPTSSTDTQYF.

This chain links TRBV20-1 with TRBJ2-1, with 10 bases matching TRBD1. V shed 6 bases and J 3 bases; nucleotides not matched to a gene: 5. Looked up from germline, CDR1 is DFQATT and CDR2 is SNEGSKA (reference sequence). The CDR3 contains 14 residues. CDR3 residues: CSARQGANYNEQFF. DNA for the CDR3: TGCAGTGCGCGACAGGGGGCGAACTACAATGAGCAGTTCTTC.

V is TRBV2 and J is TRBJ2-5, with D unclear. Germline CDR1 is SNHLY and CDR2 is FYNNEI. The ends were cut back, 7 bases at V and 2 bases at J, with 11 bases in the middle. There are 13 residues in the CDR3. The CDR3, as DNA: TGTGCCAGCAATTGGATCGAGCAAGAGACCCAGTACTTC. Translating it yields CASNWIEQETQYF.

Written as DNA, the CDR3 is TGTGCCAGCACCCAACCGGGGACGAACACTGAAGCTTTCTTT. Translation gives CASTQPGTNTEAFF. The rearrangement links TRBV6-6 to TRBJ1-1; D perhaps matches TRBD1 (5 bases). V lost 7 bases and J 1 base, leaving 13 bases between the germline ends. The CDR3 loop spans 14 amino acids. From germline, CDR1 is MNHNY and CDR2 SVGAGI (reference sequence).

The table lists this clonotype with a few counts. Here the CDR3 DNA reads TGTGCCAGCAGTCAGGGGCGGGGGGCGGTGCAAGAGACCCAGTACTTC. Translating gives CASSQGRGAVQETQYF. The chain joins TRBV6-2 or TRBV6-3 to TRBJ2-5; 8 bases line up with TRBD2. The CDR3 totals 16 residues. Germline assignment: CDR1 MNHEY and CDR2 SVGEGT. The trim removed 5 bases at V and 2 bases at J, leaving 10 bases unmatched.

This clonotype was seen a handful of times. The J gene is TRBJ1-2, the V gene TRBV4-2; D remains unclear. The length of the CDR3 is 15 residues. Germline V gives CDR1 LGHNA, CDR2 YNFKEQ. V lost 0 bases and J 2 bases, leaving 10 bases between the germline ends. The CDR3 region has the DNA TGTGCCAGCAGCCAAGATTTGGGCACCAACTATGGCTACACCTTC. Residues: CASSQDLGTNYGYTF.

This clonotype was observed a handful of times. This chain joins TRBV4-2 and TRBJ1-6; possible D gene TRBD1, 6 bases. Germline loops: CDR1 LGHNA, CDR2 YNFKEQ. V lost 1 base and J 2 bases, leaving 9 bases between the germline ends. The CDR3 consists of 16 residues. The CDR3 protein is CASSQAGGAYNSPLHF. The DNA of the CDR3 is TGTGCCAGCAGCCAAGCGGGGGGCGCCTATAATTCACCCCTCCACTTT.

The V and J genes are TRBV28 and TRBJ2-1, with D possibly called TRBD1 or TRBD2 (5 bases each). Germline lookup yields CDR1 MDHEN and CDR2 SYDVKM. This CDR3 contains 16 residues. The V end was cut by 4 bases, the J end by 9 bases, with 22 bases between. The CDR3 is CASSSNPGPTAAEQFF. CDR3 bases: TGTGCCAGCAGTTCCAATCCGGGACCTACCGCAGCTGAGCAGTTCTTC.

The table lists this clonotype with a few counts. The chain recombines TRBV29-1 with TRBJ2-1, with TRBD2 as a possible D gene (5 bases). With 0 bases removed from V and 0 bases from J, the gap between germline ends came to 6 bases. CDR1 is SQVTM, CDR2 ANQGSEA, per germline. CDR3 length: 14 residues. CDR3 DNA sequence: TGCAGCGTTGAAGAAGGGAGCTCCTACAATGAGCAGTTCTTC. Its protein is CSVEEGSSYNEQFF.

The chain couples TRBV20-1 to TRBJ2-1; perhaps D is TRBD1 or TRBD2 (5 bases each). V was trimmed by 0 bases and J by 0 bases, leaving 9 bases between them. This CDR3 has 15 amino acids. Germline lookup yields CDR1 DFQATT and CDR2 SNEGSKA (reference sequence). Here the CDR3 reads CSAREGESSYNEQFF. The CDR3 DNA sequence: TGCAGTGCTAGAGAGGGGGAAAGCTCCTACAATGAGCAGTTCTTC.

The table lists this clonotype with many counts. This chain connects TRBV29-1 to TRBJ2-7; perhaps TRBD1 as D (5 bases). Trimming stripped 3 bases from V and 2 bases from J, with 8 bases between. The CDR3 is made up of 12 amino acids. CDR1 and CDR2 (germline): SQVTM, ANQGSEA. The CDR3 coding sequence is TGCAGCGTTGATGACAGCGCCTACGAGCAGTACTTC. Its translation: CSVDDSAYEQYF.